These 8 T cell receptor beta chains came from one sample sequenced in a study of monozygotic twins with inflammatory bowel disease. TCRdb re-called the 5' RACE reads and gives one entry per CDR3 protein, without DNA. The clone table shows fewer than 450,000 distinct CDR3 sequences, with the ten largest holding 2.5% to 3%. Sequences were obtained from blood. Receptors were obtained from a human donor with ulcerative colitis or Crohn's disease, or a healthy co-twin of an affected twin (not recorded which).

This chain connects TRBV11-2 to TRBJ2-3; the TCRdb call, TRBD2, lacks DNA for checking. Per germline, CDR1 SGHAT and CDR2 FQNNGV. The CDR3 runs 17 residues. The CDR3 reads CASSLGVAGGPSDTQYF.

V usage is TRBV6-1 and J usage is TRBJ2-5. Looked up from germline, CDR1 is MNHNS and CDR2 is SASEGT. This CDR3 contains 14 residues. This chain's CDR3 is CASKPDRYQETQYF.

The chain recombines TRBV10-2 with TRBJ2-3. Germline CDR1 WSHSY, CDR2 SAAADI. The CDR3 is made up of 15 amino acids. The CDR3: CASRADPTSTDTQYF.

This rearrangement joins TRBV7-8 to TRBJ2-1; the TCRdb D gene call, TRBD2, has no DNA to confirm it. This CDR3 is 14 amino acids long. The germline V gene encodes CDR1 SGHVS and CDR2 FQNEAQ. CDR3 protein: CASSSYREGNEQFF. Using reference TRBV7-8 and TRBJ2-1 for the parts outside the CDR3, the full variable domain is GAGVSQSPRYKVAKRGQDVALRCDPISGHVSLFWYQQALGQGPEFLTYFQNEAQLDKSGLPSDRFFAERPEGSVSTLKIQRTQQEDSAVYLCASSSYREGNEQFFGPGTRLTVL.

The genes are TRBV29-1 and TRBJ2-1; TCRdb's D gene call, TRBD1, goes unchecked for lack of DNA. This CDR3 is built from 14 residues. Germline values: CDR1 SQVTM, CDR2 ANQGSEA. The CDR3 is CSARNTGTFNEQFF.

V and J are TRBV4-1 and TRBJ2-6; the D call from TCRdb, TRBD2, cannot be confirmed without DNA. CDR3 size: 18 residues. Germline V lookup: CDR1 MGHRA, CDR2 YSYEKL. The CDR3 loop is CASSQGDFVASGANVLTF.

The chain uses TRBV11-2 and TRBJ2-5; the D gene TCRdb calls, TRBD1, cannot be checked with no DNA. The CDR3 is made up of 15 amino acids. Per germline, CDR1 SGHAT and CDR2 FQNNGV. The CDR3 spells CASSPQGSGEETQYF.

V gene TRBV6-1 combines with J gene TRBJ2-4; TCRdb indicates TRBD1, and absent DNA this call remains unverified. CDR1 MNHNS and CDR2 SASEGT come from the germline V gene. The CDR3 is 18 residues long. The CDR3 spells CASSRPRQSDRSRNIQYF.